The 21 T cell receptor beta chains reported below all come from one sample, sequenced in a study of blood T cell repertoires in COVID-19. Some clones are missing from TCRdb's copy, which holds only in-frame ones; the method was immunoSEQ multiplex PCR. The sample shows roughly 170,000 clones, less than 90% of them seen only once. Specimen: PBMCs or T cells enriched from blood (not recorded which). The receptors shown here come from a woman aged 50 to 60 who had recovered from COVID-19.

This clone was counted only a few times. The chain combines TRBV7-2 with TRBJ1-1, with TRBD1 matching 10 bases. Trimming cost V 5 bases and J 5 bases; bases outside gene matches: 5. This CDR3 is 14 amino acids long. Germline CDR1 and CDR2: SGHTA and FQGNSA. CDR3 in amino acids: CASSPTGGGTEAFF. The CDR3 DNA follows: TGTGCCAGCAGCCCGACAGGGGGCGGGACTGAAGCTTTCTTT.

CDR3 coding DNA: TGTGCCAGCAGCGGCAAGGGACAGCTAATCACAGATACGCAGTATTTT. Translating it yields CASSGKGQLITDTQYF. This rearrangement joins TRBV5-6 to TRBJ2-3; TRBD1 agrees at 7 bases. Germline assignment: CDR1 SGHDT and CDR2 YYEEEE. The J segment lost 2 bases and the V segment lost 4 bases, leaving 10 bases of the junction unmatched. The CDR3 is 16 amino acids.

In the case of this clone: The junction and the germline gene differ at one end; a read error may be behind it. The chain carries TRBV29-1 and TRBJ2-3; D is ambiguous. CDR1 is SQVTM, CDR2 ANQGSEA, per germline. The CDR3 is made up of 15 amino acids. The CDR3 nucleotides are TGCAGCGTTAAAGAGTCTTCCCACAACACAGATACGCAGTATTTT. As protein: CSVKESSHNTDTQYF.

The genes are TRBV6-5 and TRBJ1-3, with TRBD1 identical over 8 bases. Losses at the gene ends were 6 bases for V and 4 bases for J; bases not matched to a gene: 8. Germline-derived CDR1 and CDR2 are MNHEY and SVGAGI. The length of the CDR3 is 15 residues. The chain's CDR3 is CASRMTGVKGNTIYF. CDR3 coding DNA: TGTGCCAGCAGGATGACAGGGGTAAAAGGAAACACCATATATTTT.

About this clone: This sample also contains other DNA sequences that code for the same CDR3. The chain couples TRBV19 to TRBJ2-7; 9 bases are shared with TRBD1. The CDR3 has 14 amino acids. The germline gives CDR1 LNHDA, CDR2 SQIVND (reference sequence). V was clipped by 5 bases and J by 1 base; unmatched bases: 3. This CDR3 reads CASSPGTGSYEQYV. The CDR3, as DNA: TGTGCCAGTAGTCCCGGGACAGGGTCCTACGAGCAGTACGTC.

This chain connects TRBV2 to TRBJ1-5; D is ambiguous. V lost 5 bases to trimming and J lost 10 bases, with 9 bases between them. Per germline, CDR1 SNHLY and CDR2 FYNNEI. This CDR3 comprises 11 residues. CDR3 region: CASSLEGPQHF. In DNA form, the CDR3 reads TGTGCCAGCAGTCTCGAGGGACCCCAGCATTTT.

The J gene is TRBJ1-4, the V gene TRBV12-2; no check of the table's D call, TRBD1, against the DNA was made. TRBV12-2 is shown as a pseudogene. The length of the CDR3 is 16 residues. CDR3 bases: TGTGCAAGTCGCTTAGCCGCCGGACAGTTTAATGAAAAACTGTTTTTT. Residues: CASRLAAGQFNEKLFF.

The chain is built from TRBV5-6 and TRBJ1-1; D possibly corresponds to TRBD1 (5 bases). The CDR3 has 13 amino acids. V was clipped by 1 base and J by 6 bases, with 10 bases between them. The V gene's germline CDR1 is SGHDT and CDR2 YYEEEE. CDR3 amino acids: CASSLKGKAEAFF. As DNA, the CDR3 is TGTGCCAGCAGCTTGAAGGGGAAGGCTGAAGCTTTCTTT.

The chain couples TRBV5-5 to TRBJ2-7, with 7 bases identical to TRBD1. This CDR3 spans 14 amino acids. With 3 bases clipped from V and 5 bases from J, the junction kept 8 bases outside the gene matches. Germline V gene data show CDR1 as SGHKS and CDR2 as YYEKEE (reference sequence). CDR3 nucleotides: TGTGCCAGCAGCTATCGACAGGGTCGCGACGAGCAGTACGTC. The encoded protein is CASSYRQGRDEQYV.

This clone has only a few counts. This rearrangement joins TRBV18 to TRBJ1-6; no clear D. V was clipped by 2 bases and J by 0 bases, with 17 bases between them. The CDR3 covers 19 residues. In germline, CDR1 is KGHSH, CDR2 LQKENI. CDR3 region: CASSPMPGGFSSYNSPLHF. Written as DNA, the CDR3 is TGTGCCAGCTCACCAATGCCCGGAGGCTTCAGCTCCTATAATTCACCCCTCCACTTT.

This rearrangement joins TRBV19 to TRBJ1-1, with unresolved D. The CDR3 extends over 13 amino acids. V was shortened by 5 bases and J by 6 bases, with 13 bases between the two germline ends. Germline V gene lookup returns CDR1 LNHDA and CDR2 SQIVND (reference sequence). Here the CDR3 reads CASSLLESAEAFF. The DNA for the CDR3 is TGTGCCAGTAGTTTACTGGAGAGCGCTGAAGCTTTCTTT.

The gene calls are TRBV19 and TRBJ1-1; D gene uncertain. Per the germline V gene, CDR1 is LNHDA and CDR2 is SQIVND (reference sequence). Trimming pared 5 bases from V and 0 bases from J, leaving 10 bases between. The CDR3 runs to 14 residues. The CDR3 sequence is CASSGGGLNTEAFF. The CDR3 region has the DNA TGTGCCAGTAGTGGCGGCGGTCTGAACACTGAAGCTTTCTTT.

The CDR3 protein is CASSYGGTNEQFF. The DNA for the CDR3 is TGTGCCAGCAGTTACGGAGGGACTAATGAGCAGTTCTTC. This chain uses TRBV6-5 with TRBJ2-1; the D gene is possibly TRBD2 (6 bases). Trimming shortened V by 2 bases and J by 7 bases, and 9 bases separated the two germline ends. This CDR3 spans 13 amino acids. CDR1 is MNHEY and CDR2 is SVGAGI in the germline V gene.

The chain employs TRBV5-1 and TRBJ2-3; D is unresolved. Trimming shortened V by 8 bases and J by 5 bases, and 18 bases separated the two germline ends. The CDR3 contains 14 residues. The V gene's germline CDR1 is SGHRS and CDR2 YFSETQ. CDR3 nucleotides: TGCGCCAGTCTACTTGATCCTTCGGGAGATACGCAGTATTTT. Translating gives CASLLDPSGDTQYF.

The chain has TRBV29-1 and TRBJ1-3; the D gene is possibly TRBD1 (5 bases). CDR3 length: 17 residues. Trimming removed 0 bases at V and 1 base at J, with 16 bases between. Germline V gene data show CDR1 as SQVTM and CDR2 as ANQGSEA. The CDR3 DNA is TGCAGCGTTGAAGATCGGGCCAGGGAATTGTCTGGAAACACCATATATTTT. Translating gives CSVEDRARELSGNTIYF.

The V and J genes are TRBV5-1 and TRBJ1-2; perhaps TRBD1 as D (6 bases). This CDR3 is built from 15 residues. The V gene's germline CDR1 is SGHRS and CDR2 YFSETQ. V lost 4 bases to trimming and J lost 5 bases, with 18 bases between them. The CDR3 sequence: CASSADSHRAYGYTF. The CDR3 DNA follows: TGCGCCAGCAGCGCGGACAGCCATCGGGCTTATGGCTACACCTTC.

The chain combines TRBV5-5 with TRBJ2-3; TRBD2 agrees at 13 bases. This CDR3 has 17 amino acids. J lost 0 bases, V lost 0 bases, and 1 base had no gene match. The germline V gene has CDR1 SGHKS and CDR2 YYEKEE (reference sequence). CDR3 DNA sequence: TGTGCCAGCAGCTTGGGACTAGCGGGGGGTAGCACAGATACGCAGTATTTT. Amino acids: CASSLGLAGGSTDTQYF.

The genes are TRBV7-2 and TRBJ2-1, with 7 bases identical to TRBD2. Germline lookup yields CDR1 SGHTA and CDR2 FQGNSA. J lost 2 bases, V lost 2 bases, and 6 bases had no gene match. This CDR3 is built from 16 residues. In nucleotides, the CDR3 is TGTGCCAGCAGCTTATACCGGGAGGTGGCCTACAATGAGCAGTTCTTC. Protein sequence: CASSLYREVAYNEQFF.

This chain uses TRBV30 with TRBJ2-2; a possible D gene is TRBD1 (5 bases). Germline CDR1 reads GTSNPN; CDR2 reads SVGIG (reference sequence). V gave up 0 bases and J gave up 5 bases, with 16 bases separating them. The CDR3 is 16 residues long. The chain's CDR3 is CAWSVLLAGRTGELFF. The CDR3 bases are TGTGCCTGGAGTGTACTATTGGCAGGGCGGACCGGGGAGCTGTTTTTT.

This sequence joins TRBV24-1 and TRBJ1-2; no definite D call. The CDR3 runs to 16 residues. V was pared by 0 bases and J by 4 bases, with 14 bases between. Looked up from germline, CDR1 is KGHDR and CDR2 is SFDVKD. CDR3 sequence: CATSDLSAGLAYGYTF. The CDR3, as DNA: TGTGCCACCAGTGATTTGTCGGCAGGCCTGGCCTATGGCTACACCTTC.

The gene calls are TRBV19 and TRBJ1-3; D unresolved. The length of the CDR3 is 15 residues. Trimming took off 3 bases at V and 0 bases at J, with 9 bases between the two ends. In germline, CDR1 is LNHDA, CDR2 SQIVND (reference sequence). CDR3 in DNA: TGTGCCAGTAGTATGAGGAACCCCTCTGGAAACACCATATATTTT. Its protein product is CASSMRNPSGNTIYF.